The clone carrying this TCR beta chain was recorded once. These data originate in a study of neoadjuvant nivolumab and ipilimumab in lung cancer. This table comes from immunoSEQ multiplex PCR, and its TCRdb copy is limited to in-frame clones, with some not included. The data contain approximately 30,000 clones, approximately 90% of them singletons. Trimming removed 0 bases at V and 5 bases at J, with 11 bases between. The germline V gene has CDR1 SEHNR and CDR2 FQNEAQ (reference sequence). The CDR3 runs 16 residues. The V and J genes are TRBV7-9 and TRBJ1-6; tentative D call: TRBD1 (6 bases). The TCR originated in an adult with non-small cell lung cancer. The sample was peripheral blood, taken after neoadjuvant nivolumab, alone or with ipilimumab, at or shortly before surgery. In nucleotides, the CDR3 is TGTGCCAGCAGCTTAGCCCCGACAGGAGATAATTCACCCCTCCACTTT. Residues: CASSLAPTGDNSPLHF.